These 5 T cell receptor beta chains were all obtained from the same sample, sequenced in a study of identical twins. TCRdb recomputed calls from the 5' RACE reads with MiXCR, one row per CDR3 protein. The sample comprises hundreds of thousands of distinct CDR3 sequences, just over 7% of which are singletons, and over 1.5% rests with the top ten. This same sample was also part of a study on yellow fever vaccine responses in identical twins.

Source material: PBMCs. All receptors derive from a woman aged 18-30 years in good health.

J is TRBJ2-7 and V is TRBV20-1; weak D call: TRBD2 (6 bases). Trimming removed 6 bases from V and 0 bases from J, with 12 bases in between. Germline V lookup: CDR1 DFQATT, CDR2 SNEGSKA (reference sequence). The CDR3 extends over 13 amino acids. The CDR3 is CSARRVSSYEQYV. In DNA, the CDR3 is TGCAGTGCGCGGAGGGTAAGCTCCTACGAGCAGTACGTC.

This chain uses TRBV7-9 with TRBJ1-5, with D maybe TRBD1 (5 bases). Looked up from germline, CDR1 is SEHNR and CDR2 is FQNEAQ (reference sequence). With 1 base removed from V and 4 bases from J, the gap between germline ends came to 8 bases. CDR3 length: 14 residues. The CDR3 loop is CASSLGGDNQPQHF. The DNA of the CDR3 is TGTGCCAGCAGCTTAGGAGGGGATAATCAGCCCCAGCATTTT.

The table lists this clonotype with a few counts. The V and J genes are TRBV7-6 and TRBJ1-5; D remains ambiguous. The CDR3 has 16 amino acids. The germline V gene has CDR1 SGHVS and CDR2 FNYEAQ. V lost 1 base and J 2 bases, leaving 12 bases between the germline ends. The CDR3 DNA reads TGTGCCAGCAGCTTAGATTCAAGTTACGGCAATCAGCCCCAGCATTTT. This sequence encodes CASSLDSSYGNQPQHF. Combining the CDR3 with reference TRBV7-6 and TRBJ1-5 gives the whole variable domain GAGVSQSPRYKVTKRGQDVALRCDPISGHVSLYWYRQALGQGPEFLTYFNYEAQQDKSGLPNDRFSAERPEGSISTLTIQRTEQRDSAMYRCASSLDSSYGNQPQHFGDGTRLSIL.

This clonotype has only a few counts. The chain joins TRBV10-3 to TRBJ2-5, with 12 nucleotides matching TRBD2. Trimming at V came to 3 bases and at J to 5 bases, leaving 10 bases not matched to a gene. CDR1 and CDR2 (germline): ENHRY, SYGVKD. The CDR3 is made up of 17 amino acids. The CDR3 loop reads CAISEVGLAGQGETQYF. CDR3 DNA sequence: TGTGCCATCAGTGAAGTGGGACTAGCGGGTCAAGGGGAGACCCAGTACTTC.

The rearrangement uses TRBV12-3 or TRBV12-4 and TRBJ1-6; D remains ambiguous. Trimming removed 5 bases at V and 13 bases at J, with 24 bases between. The CDR3 length is 16 residues. The CDR3 loop reads CASSGQGPRVSGPLHF. The CDR3 coding sequence is TGTGCCAGCAGTGGGCAAGGTCCCCGGGTCTCTGGCCCCCTCCACTTT.